The 13 T cell receptor beta chains in this list originate from one sample, sequenced in a study of metastatic and nonmetastatic thyroid tumors. Thyroid surgery had not been preceded by any treatment in any patient. TCRdb reanalyzed the PCR reads with MiXCR. The sample lists over 65,000 clones, around an eighth occurring once. What was sequenced was tumor tissue. Receptor source: a female donor with papillary thyroid cancer or a benign thyroid nodule (not recorded which). Some clones in this sample may be carry-over from other donors' samples.

This clone came up many times. In DNA, the CDR3 is TGCAGTGCTAGAGTGGGGGCGAACACCGGGGAGCTGTTTTTT. Its translation is CSARVGANTGELFF. This chain links TRBV20-1 with TRBJ2-2, with D perhaps given as TRBD1 or TRBD2 (5 bases each). Germline V gene lookup returns CDR1 DFQATT and CDR2 SNEGSKA (reference sequence). The CDR3 has 14 amino acids. The V gene lost 1 base and the J gene lost 0 bases, with 6 bases spanning the gap.

This clone appeared a few times. This sequence may be a read error, since a much larger clone differs from it by one base. V is TRBV13 and J is TRBJ2-1, with TRBD2 identical over 7 bases. The V segment lost 5 bases and the J segment 4 bases; nucleotides outside the gene matches: 11. The CDR3 consists of 16 residues. Germline V lookup: CDR1 PRHDT, CDR2 FYEKMQ (reference sequence). CDR3 sequence reads: CASSPRDYVLYNEQFF. The CDR3 nucleotides are TGTGCCAGCAGCCCACGGGACTACGTACTTTACAATGAGCAGTTCTTC.

As concerns this clone: A read error may be the cause here, since a much bigger clone is one base away. The chain combines TRBV28 with TRBJ1-3; D gene ambiguous. The CDR3 contains 13 residues. The V end was cut by 9 bases, the J end by 3 bases, with 12 bases between. Germline lookup yields CDR1 MDHEN and CDR2 SYDVKM. CDR3 DNA sequence: TGTGCCAGTGTCCCGCGTAGTGGAAACACCATATATTTT. It codes for CASVPRSGNTIYF.

This clone was counted at least ten times. The genes are TRBV5-1 and TRBJ1-2, with D hard to call. V lost 0 bases and J lost 0, with 9 bases in between. The CDR3 covers 15 residues. Germline CDR1 is SGHRS and CDR2 is YFSETQ. CDR3 loop: CASSLGRITNYGYTF. CDR3 nucleotide sequence: TGCGCCAGCAGCTTGGGAAGGATTACTAACTATGGCTACACCTTC. The whole variable domain, filled in from reference TRBV5-1 and TRBJ1-2, reads KAGVTQTPRYLIKTRGQQVTLSCSPISGHRSVSWYQQTPGQGLQFLFEYFSETQRNKGNFPGRFSGRQFSNSRSEMNVSTLELGDSALYLCASSLGRITNYGYTFGSGTRLTVV.

This clone appeared many times. The chain carries TRBV12-3 or TRBV12-4 and TRBJ2-4; TRBD2 agrees at 8 bases. Losses at the gene ends were 3 bases for V and 5 bases for J; bases not matched to a gene: 3. CDR3 length: 14 amino acids. The CDR3 DNA reads as TGTGCCAGCAGTTTGACTAGCGAGGAAAACATTCAGTACTTC. It translates to CASSLTSEENIQYF.

This clone has a count of ten or more. This chain links TRBV20-1 with TRBJ2-7; D is ambiguous. The germline gives CDR1 DFQATT, CDR2 SNEGSKA (reference sequence). Trimming left V 8 bases short and J 6 bases short, with 17 bases between. The CDR3 runs 12 residues. The CDR3 coding sequence is TGCAGTCCAATCCGCTTCCCCCTCGAGCAGTACTTC. This encodes CSPIRFPLEQYF.

This clone was counted at least ten times. The genes are TRBV28 and TRBJ1-2; a weak D match, TRBD1 (5 bases). CDR3 length: 14 amino acids. CDR1 and CDR2 (germline): MDHEN, SYDVKM. V dropped 4 bases and J dropped 0 bases, with 9 bases sitting between them. The CDR3 loop is CASSSGGANYGYTF. DNA for the CDR3: TGTGCCAGCAGTTCCGGGGGGGCTAACTATGGCTACACCTTC.

This clone has ten or more counts. The rearrangement uses TRBV28 and TRBJ1-6; TRBD1 matches 7 bases. The CDR3 runs to 14 residues. The ends lost 4 bases at V and 8 bases at J; junction bases unmatched: 5. Germline lookup yields CDR1 MDHEN and CDR2 SYDVKM. CDR3 DNA: TGTGCCAGCAGTTCGGGACAGTTCCATTCACCCCTCCACTTT. Amino acid sequence: CASSSGQFHSPLHF.

A few counts support this clone. A much larger clone sits a single nucleotide away, making a read error possible. The chain carries TRBV19 and TRBJ2-7; D is uncertain. CDR3 length: 15 amino acids. The germline V and J ends were trimmed by 1 base and 0 bases, with 10 bases remaining between them. The V gene's germline CDR1 is LNHDA and CDR2 SQIVND (reference sequence). CDR3 nucleotides: TGTGCCAGTAGTATAGGATGGGCCCACTCCTACGAGCAGTACTTC. It yields the protein CASSIGWAHSYEQYF.

This clone was picked up many times. The chain is built from TRBV20-1 and TRBJ1-2; the D gene is possibly TRBD1 (6 bases). The CDR3 length is 13 residues. Germline-derived CDR1 and CDR2 are DFQATT and SNEGSKA (reference sequence). Trimming pared 3 bases from V and 6 bases from J, leaving 14 bases between. CDR3 in DNA: TGCAGTGCTAGTCACAGGGAAGTAGATGGCTACACCTTC. Translated, it gives CSASHREVDGYTF.

The chain has TRBV5-4 and TRBJ1-5, with D possibly being TRBD1 (6 bases). The V end lost 2 bases, the J end lost 5 bases, and 20 bases lay between the germline ends. The CDR3 runs 17 residues. CDR1 is SGHNT, CDR2 YYREEE, per germline (reference sequence). The CDR3 coding sequence is TGTGCCAGCAGCTTAATACATGGGTCAGGGGCCGATCAGCCCCAGCATTTT. Its translation is CASSLIHGSGADQPQHF. Full variable domain (remainder filled in from reference TRBV5-4 and TRBJ1-5): ETGVTQSPTHLIKTRGQQVTLRCSSQSGHNTVSWYQQALGQGPQFIFQYYREEENGRGNFPPRFSGLQFPNYSSELNVNALELDDSALYLCASSLIHGSGADQPQHFGDGTRLSIL.

About this clone: This sequence may be a read error, since a much larger clone differs from it by one base. V usage is TRBV27 and J usage is TRBJ2-1, with D perhaps assigned TRBD1 or TRBD2 (5 bases each). With 6 bases removed from V and 5 bases from J, the gap between germline ends came to 17 bases. The CDR3 covers 15 residues. Germline CDR1 is MNHEY and CDR2 is SMNVEV (reference sequence). The CDR3 sequence: CASREGPAFHNEQFF. In nucleotides, the CDR3 is TGTGCCAGCAGAGAGGGACCAGCGTTCCACAATGAGCAGTTCTTC.

This clone was counted at least ten times. V usage is TRBV5-1 and J usage is TRBJ2-7; 7 positions match TRBD1. V dropped 2 bases and J dropped 0; count of bases not matched to a gene: 2. Germline CDR1 reads SGHRS; CDR2 reads YFSETQ. This CDR3 has 14 amino acids. The CDR3 loop reads CASSFGTVSYEQYF. CDR3 DNA: TGCGCCAGCAGCTTCGGGACAGTCTCCTACGAGCAGTACTTC. The variable domain in full, completed from reference TRBV5-1 and TRBJ2-7, reads KAGVTQTPRYLIKTRGQQVTLSCSPISGHRSVSWYQQTPGQGLQFLFEYFSETQRNKGNFPGRFSGRQFSNSRSEMNVSTLELGDSALYLCASSFGTVSYEQYFGPGTRLTVT.